This T cell receptor (beta chain) was recorded in a study of cytotoxic CD8 clonotypes in ibrutinib-treated CLL. With V trimmed by 0 bases and J by 2 bases, 13 bases remained unmatched. Germline V gene data show CDR1 as LNHNV and CDR2 as YYDKDF (reference sequence). The length of the CDR3 is 19 residues. This clone was found a few times. Sequencing was performed with immunoSEQ multiplex PCR; in TCRdb, only in-frame clones are kept and a portion is missing. The sample carries roughly 200,000 clones, roughly 72% recorded once. The TCR sequence derives from a human donor with chronic lymphocytic leukemia. V gene TRBV15 combines with J gene TRBJ1-5; 7 nucleotides line up with TRBD1. Sample: PBMCs, taken after 24 months of ibrutinib treatment. This CDR3 is CATSRDMRGKGAGNQPQHF. In DNA, the CDR3 is TGTGCCACCAGCAGAGATATGAGAGGGAAGGGGGCTGGCAATCAGCCCCAGCATTTT.